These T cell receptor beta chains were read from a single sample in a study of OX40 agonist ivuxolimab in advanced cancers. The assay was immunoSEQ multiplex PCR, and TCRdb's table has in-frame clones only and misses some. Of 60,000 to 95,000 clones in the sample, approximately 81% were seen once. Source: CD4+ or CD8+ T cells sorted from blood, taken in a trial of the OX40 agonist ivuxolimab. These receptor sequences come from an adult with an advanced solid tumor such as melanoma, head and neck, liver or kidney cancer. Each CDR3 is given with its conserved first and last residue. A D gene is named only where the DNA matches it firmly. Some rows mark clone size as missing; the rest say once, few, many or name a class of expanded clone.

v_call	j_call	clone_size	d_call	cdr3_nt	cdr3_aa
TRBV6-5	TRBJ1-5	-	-	TGTGCCAGCAGCCCCTCCAACAGCAATCAGCCCCAGCATTTT	CASSPSNSNQPQHF
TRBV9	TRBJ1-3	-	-	TGTGCCAGCAGCTTAGCGGGGCCTACCATCTCTGGAAACACCATATATTTT	CASSLAGPTISGNTIYF
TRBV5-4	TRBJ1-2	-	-	TGTGCCAGCAGCCCGGGCGGGGGACATAACTATGGCTACACCTTC	CASSPGGGHNYGYTF
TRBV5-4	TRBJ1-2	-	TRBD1	TGTGCCAGCAGCTTGGCCGCCGGGACAGCCTATGGCTACACCTTC	CASSLAAGTAYGYTF
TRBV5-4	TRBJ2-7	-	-	TGTGCCAGCAGCGGGGCACAGGGCCCCTATGAGCAGTACTTC	CASSGAQGPYEQYF
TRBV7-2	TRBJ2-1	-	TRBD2	TGTGCCAGCAGCTTAGAAGCGGGAGGCCACAATGAGCAGTTCTTC	CASSLEAGGHNEQFF
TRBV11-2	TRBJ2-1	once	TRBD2	TGTGCCAGCAGCTTTAGGGGCGGGAGGGTGTCCCACAATGAGCAGTTCTTC	CASSFRGGRVSHNEQFF
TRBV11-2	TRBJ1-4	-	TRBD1	TGTGCCAGCAGCTTACGACAGGGGTTTACTGAAAAACTGTTTTTT	CASSLRQGFTEKLFF
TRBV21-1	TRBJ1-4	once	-	TGTGCCAGCAGCAAAGGAAGACAGATGGGAGAAAAACTGTTTTTT	CASSKGRQMGEKLFF
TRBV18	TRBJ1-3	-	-	TGTGCCAGCTCACCACGACAGGTCTCTGGAAACACCATATATTTT	CASSPRQVSGNTIYF
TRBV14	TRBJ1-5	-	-	TGTGCCAGCAGCTCAGGGGGCAATCAGCCCCAGCATTTT	CASSSGGNQPQHF
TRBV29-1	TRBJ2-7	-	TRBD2	TGCAGCGTTGAAATTGCTAGCGGCTCCTACGAGCAGTACTTC	CSVEIASGSYEQYF
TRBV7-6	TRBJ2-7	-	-	TGTGCCAGCAGCTTAGCGGGGACGGGCGAGCAGTACTTC	CASSLAGTGEQYF
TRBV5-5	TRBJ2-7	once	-	TGTGCCAGCAGCTTGGAGGCAGACTACGAGCAGTACTTC	CASSLEADYEQYF
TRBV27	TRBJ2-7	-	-	TGTGCCAGCAGTTCTTTTATCGTTGGAAACGAGCAGTACTTC	CASSSFIVGNEQYF
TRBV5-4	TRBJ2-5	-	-	TGTGCCAGCAGCCCGCGGGGACTTCAAGAGACCCAGTACTTC	CASSPRGLQETQYF
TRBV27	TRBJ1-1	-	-	TGTGCCAGCAGCGAGAGGGGTCCCACTGAAGCTTTCTTT	CASSERGPTEAFF
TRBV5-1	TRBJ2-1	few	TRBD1	TGCGCCAGCCAGGGACAGGGACCCTACAATGAGCAGTTCTTC	CASQGQGPYNEQFF
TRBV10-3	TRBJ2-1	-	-	TGTGCCATCAGTGAAGGCGGCTTAGGCCAACATGCGGGTGAGCAGTTCTTC	CAISEGGLGQHAGEQFF
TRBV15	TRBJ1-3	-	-	TGTGCCACCAGCCCAAGCTCTGGAAACACCATATATTTT	CATSPSSGNTIYF
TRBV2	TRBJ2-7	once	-	TGTGCCAGCAGTTGGACTTCGGGCGAGCAGTACTTC	CASSWTSGEQYF
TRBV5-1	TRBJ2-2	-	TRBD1	TGCGCCAGCAGCTCTGACAGGGGTTACTTGAGGTCCGGGGAGCTGTTTTTT	CASSSDRGYLRSGELFF
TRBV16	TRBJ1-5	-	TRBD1	TGTGCCAGCAGCCCACACAGGGGACAACAGCCCCAGCATTTT	CASSPHRGQQPQHF
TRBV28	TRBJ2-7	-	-	TGTGCCAGCAGTTTAACCGTCAGGGTAGGCGAGCAGTACTTC	CASSLTVRVGEQYF
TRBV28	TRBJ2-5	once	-	TGTGCCAGCAGTCCTAGTTTGGGTTTACAAGAGACCCAGTACTTC	CASSPSLGLQETQYF
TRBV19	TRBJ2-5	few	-	TGTGCCAGTAGTATGAGGGGGGAGACCCAGTACTTC	CASSMRGETQYF
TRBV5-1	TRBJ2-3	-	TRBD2	TGCGCCAGCAGCCTGAGGACTAGCGGGATTACCACAGATACGCAGTATTTT	CASSLRTSGITTDTQYF
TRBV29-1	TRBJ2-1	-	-	TGCAGCGTTATCCAGGGTGCGAGGGAGCAGTTCTTC	CSVIQGAREQFF
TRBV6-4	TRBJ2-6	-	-	TGTGCCAGCAGTGGACAGGCGACTGGGGCCAACGTCCTGACTTTC	CASSGQATGANVLTF
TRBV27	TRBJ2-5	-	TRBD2	TGTGCCAGCAGTTTATCGATTAGCGGGAGTGAGACCCAGTACTTC	CASSLSISGSETQYF
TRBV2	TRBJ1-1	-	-	TGTGCCAGCAGGGACATCGGGACTGAAGCTTTCTTT	CASRDIGTEAFF
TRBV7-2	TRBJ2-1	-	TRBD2	TGTGCCAGCAGCTTAGGGCTAGCGGGAGGTGTGCAGTTCTTC	CASSLGLAGGVQFF
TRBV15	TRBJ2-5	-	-	TGTGCCACCAGCAGAGATAAGTACCAAGAGACCCAGTACTTC	CATSRDKYQETQYF
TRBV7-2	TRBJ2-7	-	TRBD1	TGTGCCAGCAGCTTAGCCGCATCTACCGGGACAGGGTGGCTAGCGGTCCCCTACGAGCAGTACTTC	CASSLAASTGTGWLAVPYEQYF
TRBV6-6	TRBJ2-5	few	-	TGTGCCAGCCTCTCACCGGACAGCGGGGAGACCCAGTACTTC	CASLSPDSGETQYF
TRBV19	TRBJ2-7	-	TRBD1	TGTGCCAGTAGTTTCAAGGGACAGGGTCGCTACGAGCAGTACTTC	CASSFKGQGRYEQYF
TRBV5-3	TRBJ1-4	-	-	TGTGCCAGAAGCCACCCGACATATCCTACGACTGAAAAACTGTTTTTT	CARSHPTYPTTEKLFF
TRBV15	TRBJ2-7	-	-	TGTGCCACCAGCAGGGGGGGGACAGGAACATTCTACGAGCAGTACTTC	CATSRGGTGTFYEQYF
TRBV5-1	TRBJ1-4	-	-	TGCGCCAGCAGCCTAGACAGTTATAATGAAAAACTGTTTTTT	CASSLDSYNEKLFF
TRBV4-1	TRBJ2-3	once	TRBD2	TGCGCCAGCAGCGGAAGGGCGCTTCGGGTAGCGGGAGATACGCAGTATTTT	CASSGRALRVAGDTQYF
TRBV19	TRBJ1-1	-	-	TGTGCCAGTAGTCAGCAGGGAGTAGGGACTGAAGCTTTCTTT	CASSQQGVGTEAFF
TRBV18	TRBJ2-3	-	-	TGTGCCAGCTCACCCCTGGACTTGCGAAGGTCAGATACGCAGTATTTT	CASSPLDLRRSDTQYF
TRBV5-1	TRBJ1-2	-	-	TGCGCCAGCAGCTGGGACGGGCTTGACTATGGCTACACCTTC	CASSWDGLDYGYTF
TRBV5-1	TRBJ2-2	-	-	TGCGCCAGCAGCAGAGGACAGTTCCCTACGGCCGGGGAGCTGTTTTTT	CASSRGQFPTAGELFF
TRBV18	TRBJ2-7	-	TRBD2	TGTGCCAGCTCACCAGTCCGGGGGGCCTACGAGCAGTACTTC	CASSPVRGAYEQYF
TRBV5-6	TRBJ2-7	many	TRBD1	TGTGCCAGCAGCCCCCGGACAGGGGGCCGCGAGCAGTACTTC	CASSPRTGGREQYF
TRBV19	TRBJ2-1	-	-	TGTGCCAGTAGTATTGGGGGAACTCTACTTTACAATGAGCAGTTCTTC	CASSIGGTLLYNEQFF
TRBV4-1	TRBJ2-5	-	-	TGCGCCAGCAGCCCAGGGACCCGAGGGGAGACCCAGTACTTC	CASSPGTRGETQYF
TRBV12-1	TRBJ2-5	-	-	TGTGCCAGCAGCCCACCGGAGACCCAGTACTTC	CASSPPETQYF
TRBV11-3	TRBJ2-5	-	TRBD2	TGTGCCAGCAGCTCCGGGACTAGCGGGAGTATGGAAGAGACCCAGTACTTC	CASSSGTSGSMEETQYF
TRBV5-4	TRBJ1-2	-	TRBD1	TGTGCCAGCAGCCAAGTTCCGGACAGGGTGGGTGGCTACACCTTC	CASSQVPDRVGGYTF
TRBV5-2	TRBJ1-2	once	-	TGTGCCAGCAGCTTTAGGCATGGCTACACCTTC	CASSFRHGYTF
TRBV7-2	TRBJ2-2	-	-	TGTGCCAGCAGCGGTCTAGGGGAACTGAACACCGGGGAGCTGTTTTTT	CASSGLGELNTGELFF
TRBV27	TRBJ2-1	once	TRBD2	TGTGCCAGTATACGATTCCGGGTGACACATAATGAGGGAGGGCGGTACAATGAGCAGTTCTTC	CASIRFRVTHNEGGRYNEQFF
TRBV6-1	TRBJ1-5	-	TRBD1	TGTGCCAGCAGTGACGTAGGGGGCTGGGGTAATCAGCCCCAGCATTTT	CASSDVGGWGNQPQHF
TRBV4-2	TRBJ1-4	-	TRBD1	TGTGCCAGCAGCCAAGATCTAACCGGACAGGGAGAAGAAAAACTGTTTTTT	CASSQDLTGQGEEKLFF
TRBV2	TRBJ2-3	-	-	TGTGCCAGCACCCTCCTCCCAGGCCTCACAGATACGCAGTATTTT	CASTLLPGLTDTQYF